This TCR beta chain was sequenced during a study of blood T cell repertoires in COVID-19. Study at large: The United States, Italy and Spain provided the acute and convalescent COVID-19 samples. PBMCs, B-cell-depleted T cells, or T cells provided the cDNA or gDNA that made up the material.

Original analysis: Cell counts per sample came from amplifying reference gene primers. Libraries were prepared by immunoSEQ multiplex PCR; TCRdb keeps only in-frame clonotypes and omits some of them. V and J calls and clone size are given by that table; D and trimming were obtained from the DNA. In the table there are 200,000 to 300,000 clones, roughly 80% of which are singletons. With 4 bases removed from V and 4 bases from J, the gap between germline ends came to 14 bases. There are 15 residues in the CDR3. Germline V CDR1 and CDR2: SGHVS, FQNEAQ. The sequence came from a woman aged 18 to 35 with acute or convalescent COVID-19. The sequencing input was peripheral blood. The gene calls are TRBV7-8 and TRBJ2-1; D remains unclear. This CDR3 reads CASSSHSRQYNEQFF. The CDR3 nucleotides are TGTGCCAGCAGCTCCCACTCCCGACAATACAATGAGCAGTTCTTC.